This TCR beta chain was retrieved from a study of shared clonotypes between healthy human individuals. Whole-study context: Donors consisted of two women and a few men between 18 and 49. Overall study results and limits: A reduction in generation probabilities was seen for non-shared clonotypes relative to those shared by all four donors. Researchers found naive subsets generally carried larger estimated richness than memory subsets.

Notes on this clone: Antigen specificity is unknown.

Naive CD45RA+ and memory CD45RA-negative subsets were split from CD4+ cells. TCRdb's copy holds only in-frame clones and misses some; the assay was immunoSEQ multiplex PCR. The data show about 2.4 million clones, around 90% seen once. The V gene's germline CDR1 is SEHNR and CDR2 FQNEAQ (reference sequence). Trimming took 0 bases from V and 4 from J, leaving 24 bases between them. The CDR3 has 19 residues. This chain connects TRBV7-9 to TRBJ1-2; possible D gene TRBD1, 5 bases. The receptor was derived from a young man in good health. The sequenced sample was naive CD4+ T cells sorted from blood. Indicated subset: CD45RA+ positively selected. CDR3 loop: CASSLAWDRRSLGAYGYTF. Written as DNA, the CDR3 is TGTGCCAGCAGCTTAGCCTGGGACCGTCGATCCCTAGGGGCCTATGGCTACACCTTC.